The next 26 T cell receptor beta chains were all read from a single sample in a study of blood T cell repertoires in COVID-19 (dated by TCRdb to about 2020). Library generation was performed with the immunoSEQ multiplex PCR assay. TCRdb limited this immuneACCESS table to in-frame rearrangements with V and J called. A share of clones is missing; checked studies link under half to unresolved V genes, and the rest is unexplained. Counted in this sample were 140,000 to 150,000 clones; approximately 85% of them appeared once. The biggest ten clones account for 8% of the sample. The sample taken for sequencing was peripheral blood. The receptors here all came from a woman aged 60-75 years with COVID-19, enrolled during active disease.

The rearrangement joins TRBV3-1 (or the pseudogene TRBV3-2) to TRBJ1-4; no clear D. Looked up from germline, CDR1 is LGHDT and CDR2 is YNNKEL (reference sequence). The V and J ends lost 0 bases and 8 bases respectively, with 10 bases between them. The CDR3 contains 14 residues. The CDR3 DNA follows: TGTGCCAGCAGCCAAGAAGGGAGTGGAGAAAAACTGTTTTTT. Translated: CASSQEGSGEKLFF.

This sequence joins TRBV11-1 and TRBJ2-3; a possible D gene is TRBD2 (6 bases). The CDR3 is 16 amino acids. V was pared by 0 bases and J by 2 bases, with 12 bases between. Germline V gives CDR1 SGHAT, CDR2 FQDESV (reference sequence). The chain's CDR3 is CASSLAPSEYTDTQYF. CDR3 DNA sequence: TGTGCCAGCAGCTTAGCCCCTAGCGAATACACAGATACGCAGTATTTT.

V is TRBV6-6 and J is TRBJ2-7; maybe TRBD1 (6 bases). This CDR3 has 14 amino acids. The V end lost 4 bases, the J end lost 1 base, and 11 bases lay between the germline ends. Germline values: CDR1 MNHNY, CDR2 SVGAGI (reference sequence). The CDR3 protein is CASSSGQGSYEQYF. CDR3 DNA: TGTGCCAGCAGTTCCGGGCAGGGGTCCTACGAGCAGTACTTC.

The V and J genes are TRBV6-5 and TRBJ2-5, with 10 bases aligning to TRBD2. Germline CDR1 is MNHEY and CDR2 is SVGAGI. Trimming took 6 bases from V and 4 from J; bases not matched to a gene: 5. This CDR3 has 14 amino acids. The chain's CDR3 is CASSIAGGGETQYF. CDR3 nucleotides: TGTGCCAGCAGCATAGCGGGGGGCGGAGAGACCCAGTACTTC.

The rearrangement uses TRBV4-3 and TRBJ2-1; D might be TRBD1 (8 bases). This CDR3 has 17 amino acids. In germline, CDR1 is LGHNA, CDR2 YSLEER. Deletions cut 0 bases from V and 5 bases from J, with 17 bases between. The CDR3 DNA reads as TGCGCCAGCAGCCAAGATACAGGGGGGGGAACCAACAATGAGCAGTTCTTC. This gives the protein CASSQDTGGGTNNEQFF.

As to this clone: Other DNA sequences in this sample translate to the same CDR3. The chain couples TRBV19 to TRBJ1-2, with 7 bases matching TRBD1. The length of the CDR3 is 13 residues. Germline lookup yields CDR1 LNHDA and CDR2 SQIVND (reference sequence). J gave up 8 bases and V 1 base, and 4 bases lay outside the gene matches. The CDR3 spells CASSIATGDGYTF. DNA for the CDR3: TGTGCCAGTAGTATAGCCACAGGGGACGGCTACACCTTC.

The chain carries TRBV15 and TRBJ1-1; 8 nucleotides match TRBD1. J lost 4 bases, V lost 5 bases, and 6 bases had no gene match. This CDR3 comprises 14 residues. The germline gives CDR1 LNHNV, CDR2 YYDKDF (reference sequence). The CDR3 is CATSQDRGGTEAFF. DNA of the CDR3: TGTGCCACCAGCCAAGACAGGGGTGGCACTGAAGCTTTCTTT.

The V and J genes are TRBV19 and TRBJ1-5, with 7 bases identical to TRBD1. Trimming took 5 bases from V and 5 from J; bases not matched to a gene: 9. Germline V gene lookup returns CDR1 LNHDA and CDR2 SQIVND (reference sequence). The CDR3 spans 15 residues. As DNA, the CDR3 is TGTGCCAGTAGTCCATGGACAGGTTGGGATCAGCCCCAGCATTTT. Protein: CASSPWTGWDQPQHF.

The chain links TRBV7-8 to TRBJ2-6; TRBD1 agrees at 7 bases. With V trimmed by 3 bases and J by 4 bases, 3 bases remained unmatched. The CDR3 loop spans 15 amino acids. Germline V gene sequence: CDR1 SGHVS, CDR2 FQNEAQ. CDR3 protein: CASSFTGAGANVLTF. The CDR3 region has the DNA TGTGCCAGCAGCTTTACAGGGGCCGGGGCCAACGTCCTGACTTTC.

This clone was seen a handful of times. This chain connects TRBV5-6 to TRBJ2-7; 7 bases are shared with TRBD1. The V gene's germline CDR1 is SGHDT and CDR2 YYEEEE. This CDR3 is 13 amino acids long. J gave up 3 bases and V 3 bases, and 3 bases lay outside the gene matches. CDR3 residues: CASSSPGGYEQYF. CDR3 nucleotides: TGTGCCAGCAGCTCTCCAGGGGGCTACGAGCAGTACTTC.

This clone was counted a single time. V usage is TRBV4-1 and J usage is TRBJ2-2; possibly TRBD1 for D (5 bases). Germline assignment: CDR1 MGHRA and CDR2 YSYEKL. Trimming left V 2 bases short and J 6 bases short, with 10 bases between. There are 14 residues in the CDR3. CDR3 bases: TGCGCCAGCAGCCAAAGGGGTAGGCCCGGGGAGCTGTTTTTT. This sequence encodes CASSQRGRPGELFF.

The J gene is TRBJ1-2, the V gene TRBV5-8; TRBD1 aligns across 9 bases. This CDR3 spans 14 amino acids. J gave up 7 bases and V 4 bases, and 8 bases lay outside the gene matches. Germline V gene sequence: CDR1 SGHTS, CDR2 YDEGEE. CDR3 amino acids: CASSPGDRAVGYTF. CDR3 DNA sequence: TGTGCCAGCAGCCCGGGGGACAGGGCCGTTGGCTACACCTTC.

V gene TRBV21-1 combines with J gene TRBJ1-5; the table's D call, TRBD1, was not checked against the DNA. TRBV21-1 is a known pseudogene. The CDR3 covers 18 residues. CDR3 in DNA: TGTGCCAGCAGCAAAGCGCCCGAGGCAGGGGCGATAAATCAGCCCCAGCATTTT. Translating gives CASSKAPEAGAINQPQHF.

The V call is TRBV9, the J call TRBJ2-1; tentative D call: TRBD1 (6 bases). V shed 3 bases and J shed 7 bases, with 17 bases lying between them. There are 15 residues in the CDR3. Looked up from germline, CDR1 is SGDLS and CDR2 is YYNGEE. The CDR3 bases are TGTGCCAGCAGCGCCGGGACATTTAGTATGAATGAGCAGTTCTTC. It translates to CASSAGTFSMNEQFF.

There are a few counts of this clone. This rearrangement joins TRBV5-1 to TRBJ1-1; 8 nucleotides align to TRBD1. The CDR3 runs to 17 residues. The germline CDR1 and CDR2 sequences are SGHRS and YFSETQ. Trimming cost V 2 bases and J 5 bases; bases outside gene matches: 14. This CDR3 reads CASSFLSRTGRRTEAFF. In DNA form, the CDR3 reads TGCGCCAGCAGCTTCCTTTCCCGGACAGGGAGGAGGACTGAAGCTTTCTTT.

The chain carries TRBV5-4 and TRBJ1-1; 10 bases are shared with TRBD1. CDR3 length: 14 amino acids. Germline trimming cut 2 bases from V and 6 bases from J; bases unmatched to any gene: 4. Germline V gene lookup returns CDR1 SGHNT and CDR2 YYREEE (reference sequence). CDR3 DNA sequence: TGTGCCAGCAGCTTCCCCGGGACAGGGGCTGAAGCTTTCTTT. Protein: CASSFPGTGAEAFF.

The chain combines TRBV2 with TRBJ2-7; 9 bases map to TRBD1. V shed 6 bases, J shed 3 bases, and the junction held 9 bases outside the gene matches. Looked up from germline, CDR1 is SNHLY and CDR2 is FYNNEI. This CDR3 region has 15 residues. The CDR3 sequence: CASRVQGTGSYEQYF. The CDR3, as DNA: TGTGCCAGCAGGGTTCAAGGGACAGGGAGCTACGAGCAGTACTTC.

The rearrangement uses TRBV7-2 and TRBJ2-7; tentative D call: TRBD1 (6 bases). Germline V CDR1 and CDR2: SGHTA, FQGNSA. This CDR3 contains 13 residues. Trimming stripped 3 bases from V and 6 bases from J, with 12 bases between. The CDR3 DNA follows: TGTGCCAGCAGCTTCTCTACAGGGTTCGAGCAGTACTTC. The encoded protein is CASSFSTGFEQYF.

This chain joins TRBV25-1 and TRBJ1-5; no clear D gene. CDR3 length: 12 residues. Germline CDR1 and CDR2: MGHDK and SYGVNS. Trimming stripped 3 bases from V and 5 bases from J, with 5 bases between. The CDR3 loop reads CASSDSDQPQHF. The CDR3 DNA reads TGTGCCAGCAGTGACTCAGATCAGCCCCAGCATTTT.

This clone has a single count. This rearrangement joins TRBV10-3 to TRBJ1-2; D is possibly TRBD1 (5 bases). The germline CDR1 and CDR2 sequences are ENHRY and SYGVKD. Deletions cut 0 bases from V and 0 bases from J, with 14 bases between. This CDR3 contains 17 residues. The CDR3: CAISESTGQGANYGYTF. The CDR3 nucleotides are TGTGCCATCAGTGAGTCAACTGGGCAAGGGGCTAACTATGGCTACACCTTC.

The chain links TRBV14 to TRBJ2-7; unclear D gene. Looked up from germline, CDR1 is SGHDN and CDR2 is FVKESK. Deletions cut 4 bases from V and 5 bases from J, with 9 bases between. The CDR3 length is 12 residues. The CDR3 loop is CASSRLQNEQYF. The CDR3 DNA sequence: TGTGCCAGCAGCCGTCTGCAGAACGAGCAGTACTTC.

This chain joins TRBV27 and TRBJ2-7, with 8 positions matching TRBD1. Germline V gene sequence: CDR1 MNHEY, CDR2 SMNVEV (reference sequence). V lost 2 bases, J lost 10 bases, and 13 bases stayed unmatched. The CDR3 has 15 amino acids. The chain's CDR3 is CASSLPGTGSTNQYF. The CDR3 DNA sequence: TGTGCCAGCAGTTTACCCGGGACAGGCTCGACGAATCAGTACTTC.

V and J are TRBV12-3 or TRBV12-4 and TRBJ1-4; the D is unclear. Trimming shortened V by 6 bases and J by 6 bases, and 8 bases separated the two germline ends. This CDR3 region has 12 residues. DNA for the CDR3: TGTGCCAGCAGCGATTCGGATGAAAAACTGTTTTTT. Its protein product is CASSDSDEKLFF.

This sequence joins TRBV3-1 (or the pseudogene TRBV3-2) and TRBJ2-7, with D possibly being TRBD2 (5 bases). Germline V lookup: CDR1 LGHDT, CDR2 YNNKEL (reference sequence). Trimming stripped 4 bases from V and 4 bases from J, with 11 bases between. The CDR3 loop spans 13 amino acids. CDR3 amino acids: CASSLKDSYEQYF. CDR3 sequence (DNA): TGTGCCAGCAGCCTAAAGGACTCTTACGAGCAGTACTTC.

The V call is TRBV7-8, the J call TRBJ1-1, with 8 nucleotides matching TRBD1. This CDR3 has 13 amino acids. V shed 3 bases, J shed 10 bases, and the junction held 7 bases outside the gene matches. The germline gives CDR1 SGHVS, CDR2 FQNEAQ. CDR3 bases: TGTGCCAGCAGCTTCTCGGACAGGGACGGAGCTTTCTTT. Encoded protein: CASSFSDRDGAFF.

V gene TRBV28 combines with J gene TRBJ1-1; D not resolved. CDR1 and CDR2 (germline): MDHEN, SYDVKM. Between the trimmed V and J ends, which lost 2 bases and 5 bases, there was a span of 6 bases. The CDR3 is made up of 12 amino acids. In DNA, the CDR3 is TGTGCCAGCAGTTTAACGGTAACTGAAGCTTTCTTT. This encodes CASSLTVTEAFF.